This T cell receptor beta chain is from a study of blood T cell repertoires in COVID-19. Study-wide context: Spain, Italy and the United States supplied samples that represented acute and convalescent COVID-19. From T cells, B-cell-depleted T cells, or PBMCs came the material, which was cDNA or gDNA.

As processed by the authors: Estimation of nucleated cell counts relied on the amplification of reference gene primers. Sequencing used immunoSEQ multiplex PCR; TCRdb keeps in-frame clones, though not all of them. The V and J calls and clone size are taken from that table; D and trimming were inferred from the DNA. The table lists about 190,000 clones, about 91% of them singletons, with approximately 4% in the top ten. Trimming cost V 2 bases and J 0 bases, with 10 bases left between them. The germline V gene encodes CDR1 MNHEY and CDR2 SMNVEV (reference sequence). This CDR3 has 16 residues. The sample was peripheral blood. The receptor was isolated from a woman in her twenties or thirties with acute or convalescent COVID-19. V and J are TRBV27 and TRBJ2-2; D unclear. The CDR3, as DNA: TGTGCCAGCAGTTTAGGTACAGTTCCGAACACCGGGGAGCTGTTTTTT. As protein: CASSLGTVPNTGELFF.